The 27 T cell receptor beta chains listed next were all sequenced from one sample in a study of graft-versus-host responses after intestinal transplantation. No antigens are known for them. Sequenced by immunoSEQ multiplex PCR; TCRdb stores in-frame clones only, minus some. This table has 80,000 to 85,000 clones, 91% appearing once. Sequencing was performed on unstimulated CD4+ T cells sorted from spleen or lymph node cells, taken before intestinal transplant. Every receptor here comes from a human donor who received an intestinal transplant.

The V call is TRBV5-1, the J call TRBJ2-6; weak D call: TRBD1 (6 bases). CDR3 length: 16 residues. The V end lost 0 bases, the J end lost 2 bases, and 9 bases lay between the germline ends. Germline CDR1 and CDR2: SGHRS and YFSETQ. The CDR3 is CASSLVAGAGANVLTF. The CDR3 DNA is TGCGCCAGCAGCTTGGTAGCAGGGGCTGGGGCCAACGTCCTGACTTTC. The whole variable domain, filled in from reference TRBV5-1 and TRBJ2-6, reads KAGVTQTPRYLIKTRGQQVTLSCSPISGHRSVSWYQQTPGQGLQFLFEYFSETQRNKGNFPGRFSGRQFSNSRSEMNVSTLELGDSALYLCASSLVAGAGANVLTFGAGSRLTVL.

This clone was seen more than once but under ten times. The J gene is TRBJ1-4, the V gene TRBV5-8; D gene uncertain. CDR3 size: 14 residues. Trimming cost V 4 bases and J 7 bases, with 14 bases left between them. The V gene's germline CDR1 is SGHTS and CDR2 YDEGEE. The CDR3 sequence: CASSRQELSEKLFF. The CDR3 DNA sequence: TGTGCCAGCAGCCGCCAGGAACTTTCTGAAAAACTGTTTTTT.

The rearrangement links TRBV18 to TRBJ1-2, with a possible D match to TRBD1 (6 bases). Trimming pared 1 base from V and 1 base from J, leaving 10 bases between. CDR1 and CDR2 (germline): KGHSH, LQKENI. This CDR3 has 15 amino acids. CDR3 sequence reads: CASSPLTDSNYGYTF. The CDR3 region has the DNA TGTGCCAGCTCACCACTTACGGACAGTAACTATGGCTACACCTTC.

This clone has just one count. J is TRBJ1-2 and V is TRBV5-7; the D is unclear. TRBV5-7 is filed as an ORF, its function uncertain. The V gene lost 2 bases and the J gene lost 4 bases, with 9 bases spanning the gap. There are 13 residues in the CDR3. CDR3 protein: CASSFLGGYGYTF. CDR3 nucleotides: TGTGCCAGCAGCTTCTTAGGAGGCTATGGCTACACCTTC.

This clone was observed a few times. The genes are TRBV5-4 and TRBJ2-1; 8 bases are a match to TRBD1. V shed 6 bases and J 8 bases; nucleotides not matched to a gene: 13. The length of the CDR3 is 15 residues. Germline CDR1 reads SGHNT; CDR2 reads YYREEE (reference sequence). Here the CDR3 DNA reads TGTGCCAGCAAAGGACAGGGCAGTGTAGTAGATGAGCAGTTCTTC. As protein: CASKGQGSVVDEQFF. The full variable domain, rest sourced from reference TRBV5-4 and TRBJ2-1, is ETGVTQSPTHLIKTRGQQVTLRCSSQSGHNTVSWYQQALGQGPQFIFQYYREEENGRGNFPPRFSGLQFPNYSSELNVNALELDDSALYLCASKGQGSVVDEQFFGPGTRLTVL.

The chain carries TRBV5-5 and TRBJ1-2; D gene unclear. Germline V gene data show CDR1 as SGHKS and CDR2 as YYEKEE (reference sequence). Between the trimmed V and J ends, which lost 2 bases and 4 bases, there was a span of 9 bases. CDR3 length: 13 amino acids. The DNA of the CDR3 is TGTGCCAGCAGCTTAACAGCCCTCTATGGCTACACCTTC. Encoded protein: CASSLTALYGYTF.

The J gene is TRBJ1-1, the V gene TRBV5-6; 10 positions match TRBD1. The length of the CDR3 is 15 residues. Per germline, CDR1 SGHDT and CDR2 YYEEEE. The ends lost 4 bases at V and 1 base at J; junction bases unmatched: 4. This CDR3 reads CASSPDRGRNTEAFF. The CDR3, as DNA: TGTGCCAGCAGCCCCGACAGGGGGCGGAACACTGAAGCTTTCTTT.

This sequence joins TRBV15 and TRBJ2-2; TRBD1 matches 7 bases. The V segment lost 6 bases and the J segment 5 bases; nucleotides outside the gene matches: 9. This CDR3 has 15 residues. The germline gives CDR1 LNHNV, CDR2 YYDKDF (reference sequence). The CDR3 protein is CATRGSGQLTGELFF. The CDR3 coding sequence is TGTGCCACCAGAGGATCGGGACAGTTGACCGGGGAGCTGTTTTTT.

V is TRBV19 and J is TRBJ1-5; D is unresolved. V was pared by 3 bases and J by 3 bases, with 12 bases between. CDR1 is LNHDA, CDR2 SQIVND, per germline (reference sequence). This CDR3 is built from 15 residues. The CDR3 bases are TGTGCCAGTAGTATCACCCGGGGAACCAATCAGCCCCAGCATTTT. Translated: CASSITRGTNQPQHF.

V gene TRBV7-2 combines with J gene TRBJ1-1; possible D gene TRBD1, 5 bases. Germline V gene lookup returns CDR1 SGHTA and CDR2 FQGNSA. Deletions cut 0 bases from V and 3 bases from J, with 11 bases between. CDR3 size: 15 residues. CDR3 residues: CASSLASGRDTEAFF. DNA of the CDR3: TGTGCCAGCAGCTTAGCGTCAGGCAGGGACACTGAAGCTTTCTTT.

V is TRBV15 and J is TRBJ2-1; TRBD2 aligns across 7 bases. J lost 6 bases, V lost 1 base, and 6 bases had no gene match. Per the germline V gene, CDR1 is LNHNV and CDR2 is YYDKDF (reference sequence). The CDR3 loop spans 15 amino acids. CDR3 sequence reads: CATSRGGGGGNEQFF. The CDR3 DNA reads TGTGCCACCAGCAGAGGGGGCGGGGGAGGCAATGAGCAGTTCTTC.

The V gene is TRBV5-8, the J gene TRBJ1-1, with D perhaps matching TRBD1 (6 bases). CDR1 and CDR2 (germline): SGHTS, YDEGEE. The V end lost 6 bases, the J end lost 2 bases, and 17 bases lay between the germline ends. This CDR3 is built from 15 residues. Here the CDR3 DNA reads TGTGCCAGCACGGGACACCCCCTCGGAAACACTGAAGCTTTCTTT. Translation: CASTGHPLGNTEAFF. Filled out from reference TRBV5-8 and TRBJ1-1, the complete variable domain reads EAGVTQSPTHLIKTRGQQATLRCSPISGHTSVYWYQQALGLGLQFLLWYDEGEERNRGNFPPRFSGRQFPNYSSELNVNALELEDSALYLCASTGHPLGNTEAFFGQGTRLTVV.

The chain has TRBV5-6 and TRBJ1-1; 8 nucleotides match TRBD1. The V gene's germline CDR1 is SGHDT and CDR2 YYEEEE. The CDR3 runs 15 residues. Trimming at V came to 5 bases and at J to 2 bases, leaving 8 bases not matched to a gene. CDR3 bases: TGTGCCAGCAGGCCAGGGGGCGGGTTAAACACTGAAGCTTTCTTT. Translation: CASRPGGGLNTEAFF.

There are a few counts of this clone. This chain links TRBV19 with TRBJ1-6; 11 bases are shared with TRBD1. Trimming at V came to 3 bases and at J to 9 bases, leaving 1 base not matched to a gene. The CDR3 runs to 14 residues. CDR1 is LNHDA and CDR2 is SQIVND in the germline V gene (reference sequence). The CDR3 loop is CASSIGQGASPLHF. CDR3 sequence (DNA): TGTGCCAGTAGTATCGGACAGGGGGCTTCACCCCTCCACTTT.

This clone was recorded once. The chain combines TRBV4-2 with TRBJ1-2; D is unclear. Germline V gene lookup returns CDR1 LGHNA and CDR2 YNFKEQ. Trimming removed 2 bases at V and 6 bases at J, with 16 bases between. This CDR3 has 15 residues. The CDR3 sequence: CASSQTRVFEDGYTF. CDR3 sequence (DNA): TGTGCCAGCAGCCAAACGCGAGTTTTTGAGGATGGCTACACCTTC.

The chain couples TRBV28 to TRBJ1-2; weak D call: TRBD1 (6 bases). Trimming stripped 7 bases from V and 8 bases from J, with 17 bases between. The CDR3 covers 13 residues. Germline assignment: CDR1 MDHEN and CDR2 SYDVKM. The DNA for the CDR3 is TGTGCCAGCACAACGCCGGGGGGCGAAGGCTACACCTTC. Amino acids: CASTTPGGEGYTF.

This clone was seen just once. This chain links TRBV30 with TRBJ2-3; D perhaps matches TRBD2 (5 bases). V lost 1 base and J lost 1, with 12 bases in between. The germline V gene encodes CDR1 GTSNPN and CDR2 SVGIG (reference sequence). The CDR3 totals 15 residues. In DNA, the CDR3 is TGTGCCTGGAGTGCCCCTCAGGAGGGCACAGATACGCAGTATTTT. Translating it yields CAWSAPQEGTDTQYF.

The chain recombines TRBV7-9 with TRBJ1-4, with D tentatively TRBD1 (6 bases). The CDR3 consists of 16 residues. Trimming cost V 0 bases and J 7 bases, with 15 bases left between them. Germline CDR1 and CDR2: SEHNR and FQNEAQ (reference sequence). The CDR3 is CASSLALQGWGEKLFF. As DNA, the CDR3 is TGTGCCAGCAGCTTAGCCCTACAGGGATGGGGTGAAAAACTGTTTTTT.

This sequence joins TRBV6-6 and TRBJ2-2, with 8 bases that match TRBD1. The CDR3 loop spans 15 amino acids. CDR1 MNHNY and CDR2 SVGAGI come from the germline V gene (reference sequence). J lost 1 base, V lost 2 bases, and 0 bases had no gene match. This CDR3 reads CASSYGTGNTGELFF. The CDR3 DNA follows: TGTGCCAGCAGTTACGGGACAGGGAACACCGGGGAGCTGTTTTTT.

This clone was seen more than once but under ten times. This chain uses TRBV5-6 with TRBJ1-5, with unresolved D. Germline-derived CDR1 and CDR2 are SGHDT and YYEEEE. CDR3 size: 10 residues. CDR3 in DNA: TGTGAGACTAGGTGTCAGCCCCAGCATTTT. It translates to CETRCQPQHF.

The chain carries TRBV18 and TRBJ1-6; unclear D gene. Trimming left V 3 bases short and J 4 bases short, with 10 bases between. Germline CDR1 KGHSH, CDR2 LQKENI. The CDR3 consists of 15 residues. The CDR3 sequence is CASSPNPTYNSPLHF. The CDR3 DNA sequence: TGTGCCAGCTCACCGAATCCGACATATAATTCACCCCTCCACTTT.

This chain joins TRBV19 and TRBJ2-3, with D possibly TRBD1 on 7 matching bases. Per germline, CDR1 LNHDA and CDR2 SQIVND (reference sequence). The CDR3 consists of 16 residues. Trimming pared 5 bases from V and 0 bases from J, leaving 15 bases between. CDR3 protein: CASSRPGGISTDTQYF. The CDR3 DNA reads as TGTGCCAGTAGTCGCCCAGGGGGGATTAGCACAGATACGCAGTATTTT.

Here the CDR3 reads CASSYSGGGTEAFF. For the CDR3, the DNA is TGTGCCAGCAGTTACTCCGGGGGAGGGACTGAAGCTTTCTTT. This chain uses TRBV6-5 with TRBJ1-1, with TRBD1 as a possible D gene (5 bases). This CDR3 region has 14 residues. V was trimmed by 0 bases and J by 5 bases, leaving 10 bases between them. Looked up from germline, CDR1 is MNHEY and CDR2 is SVGAGI.

V gene TRBV2 combines with J gene TRBJ1-1, with 11 bases identical to TRBD1. The germline CDR1 and CDR2 sequences are SNHLY and FYNNEI. V lost 8 bases to trimming and J lost 5 bases; unmatched junction nucleotides: 13. The CDR3 contains 16 residues. The CDR3 loop is CASARTGGADWTEAFF. CDR3 nucleotides: TGTGCCAGCGCTCGGACAGGGGGCGCCGATTGGACTGAAGCTTTCTTT.

This chain joins TRBV6-1 and TRBJ1-1; 9 positions match TRBD1. From germline, CDR1 is MNHNS and CDR2 SASEGT. Losses at the gene ends were 6 bases for V and 5 bases for J; bases not matched to a gene: 1. This CDR3 has 12 amino acids. CDR3 in amino acids: CASSGTGTEAFF. The CDR3 DNA follows: TGTGCCAGCAGCGGGACAGGGACTGAAGCTTTCTTT.

CDR3: CAIRDSDVNTIYF. CDR3 in DNA: TGTGCCATCAGGGACTCGGACGTAAACACCATATATTTT. The chain combines TRBV10-3 with TRBJ1-3; D gene uncertain. Germline CDR1 reads ENHRY; CDR2 reads SYGVKD. Trimming shortened V by 6 bases and J by 6 bases, and 12 bases separated the two germline ends. CDR3 length: 13 amino acids.

A single count supports this clone. V gene TRBV19 combines with J gene TRBJ1-2; tentatively, D is TRBD1 (5 bases). Germline values: CDR1 LNHDA, CDR2 SQIVND (reference sequence). The CDR3 is 16 residues long. V was trimmed by 3 bases and J by 2 bases, leaving 16 bases between them. The CDR3 region has the DNA TGTGCCAGTAGTATCAGGCCCGGGACTTTAAACTATGGCTACACCTTC. It encodes CASSIRPGTLNYGYTF.